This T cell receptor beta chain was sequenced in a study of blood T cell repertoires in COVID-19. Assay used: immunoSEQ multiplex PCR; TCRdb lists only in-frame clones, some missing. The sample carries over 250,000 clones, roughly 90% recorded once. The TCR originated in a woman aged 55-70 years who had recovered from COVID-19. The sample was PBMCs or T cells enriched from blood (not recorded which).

CDR3 protein: CASSLTGTGNEKLFF. The CDR3 DNA reads as TGCGCCAGCAGCTTAACCGGGACAGGGAATGAAAAACTGTTTTTT. The chain uses TRBV5-1 and TRBJ1-4; 9 bases line up with TRBD1. V dropped 2 bases and J dropped 5; count of bases not matched to a gene: 4. This CDR3 spans 15 amino acids. CDR1 and CDR2 from the germline V gene are SGHRS and YFSETQ.